This T cell receptor beta chain was profiled in a study of cytomegalovirus exposure and HLA in healthy donors. A word on this clone: Its antigen is not known.

The PCR contained 60 Vbeta and 13 Jbeta primers. Profiled with immunoSEQ multiplex PCR; TCRdb holds only in-frame clones, not every one. This sample has 150,000 to 200,000 clones; about 72% occur once, and the top ten carry more than 1.3%. The CDR3 consists of 13 residues. Trimming took off 5 bases at V and 5 bases at J, with 12 bases between the two ends. Germline CDR1 and CDR2: LNHDA and SQIVND (reference sequence). Study results and caveats: 16,951 TCR beta sequences were associated with HLA alleles at 0.05 false discovery rate in a later analysis. Common viral pathogens seemed, in a later analysis, to connect with several of the most significant clusters.

Nominally healthy donors provided the samples, though records likely missed some immune exposures. The specimen sequenced was PBMCs. The chain couples TRBV19 to TRBJ1-2; a possible D gene is TRBD1 (5 bases). The source is a girl aged 5-17 years in good health and CMV-seronegative. CDR3 residues: CASSDRGEYGYTF. CDR3 nucleotide sequence: TGTGCCAGTAGTGATCGGGGGGAGTATGGCTACACCTTC.